The 8 T cell receptor beta chains below all came from one sample that was sequenced in a study of blood T cell repertoires in COVID-19. Generated by immunoSEQ multiplex PCR, the TCRdb table keeps only in-frame clones and is missing some. Of a few hundred thousand clones in the sample, about 70% were seen once. Sequencing was performed on peripheral blood. These TCRs come from a woman aged 80 or older with acute or convalescent COVID-19.

This CDR3 is CASSQTGGLIGNTIYF. CDR3 DNA sequence: TGTGCCAGCAGCCAAACGGGGGGTCTGATTGGAAACACCATATATTTT. The gene calls are TRBV7-8 and TRBJ1-3; D may be TRBD1 (5 bases). The CDR3 runs 16 residues. Germline lookup yields CDR1 SGHVS and CDR2 FQNEAQ. Trimming pared 5 bases from V and 3 bases from J, leaving 17 bases between.

V and J are TRBV6-1 and TRBJ2-7; 7 bases agree with TRBD2. CDR1 is MNHNS and CDR2 is SASEGT in the germline V gene. V dropped 1 base and J dropped 5; count of bases not matched to a gene: 2. The CDR3 is 13 residues long. CDR3 DNA: TGTGCCAGCAGTGAAGTGGGGGGGGACGAGCAGTACTTC. This gives the protein CASSEVGGDEQYF.

This clone has a handful of counts. The gene calls are TRBV11-2 and TRBJ2-7; 7 nucleotides line up with TRBD1. The CDR3 is 14 amino acids. CDR1 and CDR2 (germline): SGHAT, FQNNGV. V lost 8 bases to trimming and J lost 1 base; unmatched junction nucleotides: 8. This chain's CDR3 is CASGTVSPSYEQYF. The CDR3 nucleotides are TGTGCCAGCGGGACAGTTTCCCCTTCCTACGAGCAGTACTTC.

The V call is TRBV3-1 (or the pseudogene TRBV3-2), the J call TRBJ2-1; possibly TRBD2 for D (7 bases). The germline V gene encodes CDR1 LGHDT and CDR2 YNNKEL (reference sequence). Deletions cut 4 bases from V and 7 bases from J, with 20 bases between. This CDR3 is 16 amino acids long. The CDR3 nucleotides are TGTGCCAGCAGCCCTCTGAGGGGGGGGCTATTAAATGAGCAGTTCTTC. It specifies CASSPLRGGLLNEQFF.

A remark on this clone: Sequence at one end of the junction differs from germline and may be a read error. The chain links TRBV20-1 to TRBJ2-7, with TRBD1 matching 9 bases. Germline CDR1 reads DFQATT; CDR2 reads SNEGSKA (reference sequence). The CDR3 is 11 amino acids. The CDR3 DNA reads as TGCAGTGCTGCCAGTTCGGGGGACAGGGACTTC. It yields the protein CSAASSGDRDF.

The chain employs TRBV3-1 (or the pseudogene TRBV3-2) and TRBJ2-3; D not certain. This CDR3 comprises 15 residues. Trimming removed 0 bases from V and 3 bases from J, with 10 bases in between. CDR1 LGHDT and CDR2 YNNKEL come from the germline V gene (reference sequence). The CDR3 DNA follows: TGTGCCAGCAGCCAAGAGGGCAGATATACAGATACGCAGTATTTT. Translating it yields CASSQEGRYTDTQYF.

This clone was seen more than once but under ten times. The V and J genes are TRBV18 and TRBJ2-5; 7 bases are shared with TRBD2. There are 15 residues in the CDR3. Trimming cost V 4 bases and J 1 base; bases outside gene matches: 6. The germline gives CDR1 KGHSH, CDR2 LQKENI. CDR3 coding DNA: TGTGCCAGCTCACGGTCCTCGGGGGGCCAAGAGACCCAGTACTTC. Residues: CASSRSSGGQETQYF. Supplemented by reference TRBV18 and TRBJ2-5, the full variable domain reads NAGVMQNPRHLVRRRGQEARLRCSPMKGHSHVYWYRQLPEEGLKFMVYLQKENIIDESGMPKERFSAEFPKEGPSILRIQQVVRGDSAAYFCASSRSSGGQETQYFGPGTRLLVL.

The genes are TRBV7-3 and TRBJ1-1; no clear D. From germline, CDR1 is SGHTA and CDR2 FQGTGA. Trimming took 4 bases from V and 5 from J, leaving 11 bases between them. The CDR3 runs 13 residues. Here the CDR3 reads CASSYSRGTEAFF. The CDR3 nucleotides are TGTGCCAGCAGCTACTCACGAGGGACTGAAGCTTTCTTT.